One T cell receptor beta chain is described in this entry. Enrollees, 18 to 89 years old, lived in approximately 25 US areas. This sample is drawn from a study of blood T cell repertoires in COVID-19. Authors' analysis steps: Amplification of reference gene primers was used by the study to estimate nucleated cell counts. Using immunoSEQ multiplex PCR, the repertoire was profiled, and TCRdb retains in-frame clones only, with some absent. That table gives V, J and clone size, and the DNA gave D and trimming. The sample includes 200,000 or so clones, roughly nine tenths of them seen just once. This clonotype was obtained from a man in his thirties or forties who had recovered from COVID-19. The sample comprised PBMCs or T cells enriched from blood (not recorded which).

CDR3 sequence: CASSYRGNTGELFF. In DNA form, the CDR3 reads TGTGCCAGCAGTTACAGGGGTAACACCGGGGAGCTGTTTTTT. The rearrangement joins TRBV6-5 to TRBJ2-2; D is perhaps TRBD1 (5 bases). V was pared by 2 bases and J by 2 bases, with 6 bases between. Germline CDR1 reads MNHEY; CDR2 reads SVGAGI. The CDR3 loop spans 14 amino acids.